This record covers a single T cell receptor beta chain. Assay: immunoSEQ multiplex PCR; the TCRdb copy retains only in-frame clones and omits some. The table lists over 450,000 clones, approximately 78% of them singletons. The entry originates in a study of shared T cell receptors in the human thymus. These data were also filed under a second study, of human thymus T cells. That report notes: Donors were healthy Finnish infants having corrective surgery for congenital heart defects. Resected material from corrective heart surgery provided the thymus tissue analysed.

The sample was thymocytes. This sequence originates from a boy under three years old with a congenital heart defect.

The DNA of the CDR3 is TGTGCGCCAACACCAGGCTACGAGCAGTACTTC. This sequence encodes CAPTPGYEQYF. V is TRBV12-5 and J is TRBJ2-7; D ambiguous. CDR1 and CDR2 from the germline V gene are LGHNT and FRNRAP. The CDR3 totals 11 residues.